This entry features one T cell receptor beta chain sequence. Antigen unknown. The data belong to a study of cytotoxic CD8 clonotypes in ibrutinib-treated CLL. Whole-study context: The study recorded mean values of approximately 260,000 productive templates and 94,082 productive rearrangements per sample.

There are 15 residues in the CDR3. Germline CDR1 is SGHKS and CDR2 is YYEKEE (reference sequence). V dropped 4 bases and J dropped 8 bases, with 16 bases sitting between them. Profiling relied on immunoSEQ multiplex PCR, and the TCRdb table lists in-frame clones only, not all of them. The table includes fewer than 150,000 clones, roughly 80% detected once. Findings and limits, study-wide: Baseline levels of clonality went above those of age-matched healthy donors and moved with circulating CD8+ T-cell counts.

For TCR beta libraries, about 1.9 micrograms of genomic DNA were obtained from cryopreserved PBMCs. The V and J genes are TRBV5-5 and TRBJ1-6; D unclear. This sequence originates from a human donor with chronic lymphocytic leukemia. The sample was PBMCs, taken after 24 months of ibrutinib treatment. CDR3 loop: CASSPGGQADSPLHF. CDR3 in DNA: TGTGCCAGCAGCCCGGGCGGGCAGGCGGATTCACCCCTCCACTTT.